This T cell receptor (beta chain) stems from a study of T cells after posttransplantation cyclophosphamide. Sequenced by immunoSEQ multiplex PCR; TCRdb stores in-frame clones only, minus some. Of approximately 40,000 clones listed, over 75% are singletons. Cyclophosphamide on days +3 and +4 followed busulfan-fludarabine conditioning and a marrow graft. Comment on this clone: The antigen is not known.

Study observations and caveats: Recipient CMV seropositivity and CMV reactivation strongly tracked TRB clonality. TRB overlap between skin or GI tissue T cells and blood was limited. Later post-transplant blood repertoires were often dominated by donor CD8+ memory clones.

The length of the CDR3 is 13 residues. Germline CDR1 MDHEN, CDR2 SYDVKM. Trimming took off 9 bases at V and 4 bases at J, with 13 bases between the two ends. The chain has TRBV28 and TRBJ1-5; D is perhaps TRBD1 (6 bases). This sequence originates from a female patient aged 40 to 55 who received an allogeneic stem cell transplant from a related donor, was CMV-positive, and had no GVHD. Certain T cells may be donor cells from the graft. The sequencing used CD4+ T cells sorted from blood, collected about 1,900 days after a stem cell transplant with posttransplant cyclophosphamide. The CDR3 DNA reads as TGTGCCAGTATAAAAGGGGGAAATCAGCCCCAGCATTTT. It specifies CASIKGGNQPQHF.